What follows are 27 T cell receptor beta chains derived from one specimen sequenced in a study of Tregs in tolerant kidney transplant recipients. The assay was immunoSEQ multiplex PCR, and TCRdb's table has in-frame clones only and misses some. The table has over 50,000 clones, 80% to 90% seen once. The sequencing here drew on Tregs from blood, taken before the transplant. The receptors were gathered from a human donor who received a combined kidney and bone marrow transplant.

The chain is built from TRBV11-3 and TRBJ2-7, with D possibly TRBD2 on 6 matching bases. This CDR3 comprises 13 residues. Germline V CDR1 and CDR2: SGHNT, YENEEA. Trimming took off 5 bases at V and 9 bases at J, with 17 bases between the two ends. The CDR3 is CASSKRALTGQYF. CDR3 bases: TGTGCCAGCAGCAAGCGGGCCTTGACGGGGCAGTACTTC. The variable domain in full, completed from reference TRBV11-3 and TRBJ2-7, reads EAGVVQSPRYKIIEKKQPVAFWCNPISGHNTLYWYLQNLGQGPELLIRYENEEAVDDSQLPKDRFSAERLKGVDSTLKIQPAELGDSAVYLCASSKRALTGQYFGPGTRLTVT.

The rearrangement links TRBV2 to TRBJ2-7; 10 nucleotides line up with TRBD2. Germline CDR1 and CDR2: SNHLY and FYNNEI. The CDR3 is made up of 14 amino acids. Unmatched junction bases numbered 9, after V lost 6 bases and J lost 7 bases. The CDR3 nucleotides read TGTGCCAGCAGGGGGACTAGCGCTGTCGCAGAGCAGTACTTC. It specifies CASRGTSAVAEQYF.

The V gene is TRBV11-3, the J gene TRBJ2-3; D is uncertain. Per germline, CDR1 SGHNT and CDR2 YENEEA. CDR3 length: 12 amino acids. V lost 4 bases and J lost 2, with 4 bases in between. In nucleotides, the CDR3 is TGTGCCAGCAGCTCGAACACAGATACGCAGTATTTT. This sequence encodes CASSSNTDTQYF.

The chain uses TRBV2 and TRBJ1-1; D may be TRBD1 (5 bases). The CDR3 is 16 residues long. CDR1 SNHLY and CDR2 FYNNEI come from the germline V gene. Trimming took 8 bases from V and 4 from J, leaving 23 bases between them. The CDR3 loop is CASRVTVGAAGTEAFF. As DNA, the CDR3 is TGTGCCAGCCGAGTGACAGTCGGAGCCGCGGGCACTGAAGCTTTCTTT.

The rearrangement links TRBV11-3 to TRBJ2-2; D is unresolved. The CDR3 runs to 12 residues. CDR1 is SGHNT, CDR2 YENEEA, per germline. V was shortened by 1 base and J by 6 bases, with 3 bases between the two germline ends. This chain's CDR3 is CASSLVAGELFF. The CDR3 nucleotides are TGTGCCAGCAGCTTAGTAGCCGGGGAGCTGTTTTTT.

The rearrangement links TRBV19 to TRBJ2-1; the D gene is possibly TRBD1 (6 bases). V was shortened by 5 bases and J by 13 bases, with 18 bases between the two germline ends. The CDR3 is 13 residues long. The V gene's germline CDR1 is LNHDA and CDR2 SQIVND (reference sequence). This chain's CDR3 is CASSVGPGQPQFF. Here the CDR3 DNA reads TGTGCCAGTAGTGTTGGGCCGGGACAACCCCAGTTCTTC.

The J gene is TRBJ2-7, the V gene TRBV29-1, with D perhaps TRBD2 (7 bases). V lost 4 bases and J 2 bases, leaving 15 bases between the germline ends. This CDR3 is 14 amino acids long. The germline CDR1 and CDR2 sequences are SQVTM and ANQGSEA. CDR3 sequence (DNA): TGCAGCGTTGGGGGGGGCCAGGTTACCTACGAGCAGTACTTC. This gives the protein CSVGGGQVTYEQYF.

This clone is a singleton in its sample. The V gene is TRBV7-2, the J gene TRBJ1-1; 7 nucleotides line up with TRBD1. This CDR3 region has 13 residues. V lost 5 bases to trimming and J lost 5 bases; unmatched junction nucleotides: 5. Germline V gene lookup returns CDR1 SGHTA and CDR2 FQGNSA. In DNA, the CDR3 is TGTGCCAGCAGCCTGACAGGGAGGACTGAAGCTTTCTTT. Its protein product is CASSLTGRTEAFF.

This clone turned up a few times. The chain links TRBV7-9 to TRBJ1-4; D possibly corresponds to TRBD1 (6 bases). Germline lookup yields CDR1 SEHNR and CDR2 FQNEAQ (reference sequence). Deletions cut 4 bases from V and 6 bases from J, with 12 bases between. CDR3 length: 14 residues. The CDR3 DNA reads as TGTGCCAGCAGCTGGGGGGCAGGGGATGAAAAACTGTTTTTT. It encodes CASSWGAGDEKLFF.

The chain recombines TRBV5-1 with TRBJ1-1; 9 nucleotides agree with TRBD1. Germline V gene lookup returns CDR1 SGHRS and CDR2 YFSETQ. V dropped 4 bases and J dropped 1; count of bases not matched to a gene: 8. This CDR3 has 16 residues. The DNA of the CDR3 is TGCGCCAGCAGCGGAGTCCCGGGACAGGGGAACACTGAAGCTTTCTTT. It yields the protein CASSGVPGQGNTEAFF.

This chain connects TRBV28 to TRBJ1-1, with 7 nucleotides matching TRBD1. CDR1 is MDHEN and CDR2 is SYDVKM in the germline V gene. CDR3 length: 16 residues. V shed 3 bases and J 1 base; nucleotides not matched to a gene: 8. CDR3 DNA sequence: TGTGCCAGCAGTTTGGAGACGGGACAGCAGAACACTGAAGCTTTCTTT. It specifies CASSLETGQQNTEAFF.

The rearrangement uses TRBV6-6 and TRBJ1-1, with a tentative D call TRBD1 (5 bases). V gave up 6 bases and J gave up 1 base, with 18 bases separating them. CDR3 length: 16 amino acids. Per germline, CDR1 MNHNY and CDR2 SVGAGI (reference sequence). The CDR3: CASSPRRASSNTEAFF. CDR3 sequence (DNA): TGTGCCAGCAGCCCGCGCAGGGCCTCGTCGAACACTGAAGCTTTCTTT.

The chain couples TRBV2 to TRBJ1-1; D is ambiguous. V was clipped by 3 bases and J by 2 bases, with 10 bases between them. This CDR3 is built from 14 residues. The germline CDR1 and CDR2 sequences are SNHLY and FYNNEI. This CDR3 reads CASSDLTPNTEAFF. The CDR3 DNA follows: TGTGCCAGCAGTGACTTGACGCCTAACACTGAAGCTTTCTTT.

The J gene is TRBJ2-7, the V gene TRBV13; perhaps TRBD1 as D (7 bases). The CDR3 is 14 residues long. V shed 5 bases and J shed 3 bases, with 14 bases lying between them. Germline CDR1 reads PRHDT; CDR2 reads FYEKMQ (reference sequence). The DNA of the CDR3 is TGTGCCAGCAGCCCGGGGGACAGTCTCTACGAGCAGTACTTC. Amino acids: CASSPGDSLYEQYF.

The J gene is TRBJ1-5, the V gene TRBV2; D is unresolved. CDR1 SNHLY and CDR2 FYNNEI come from the germline V gene. V was clipped by 4 bases and J by 6 bases, with 16 bases between them. This CDR3 comprises 15 residues. DNA for the CDR3: TGTGCCAGCAGTGTATCGGCAGGCGGTGGTCAGCCCCAGCATTTT. It encodes CASSVSAGGGQPQHF.

This clone showed up just once. The J gene is TRBJ2-5, the V gene TRBV28, with D unresolved. V lost 4 bases and J lost 2, with 8 bases in between. This CDR3 has 13 amino acids. Per the germline V gene, CDR1 is MDHEN and CDR2 is SYDVKM. As DNA, the CDR3 is TGTGCCAGCAGTTGGGCCGGACAAGAGACCCAGTACTTC. Translation gives CASSWAGQETQYF.

The chain joins TRBV18 to TRBJ2-7; D unclear. The germline gives CDR1 KGHSH, CDR2 LQKENI. There are 12 residues in the CDR3. Between the trimmed V and J ends, which lost 3 bases and 0 bases, there was a span of 3 bases. In nucleotides, the CDR3 is TGTGCCAGCTCACCTTCCTCCTACGAGCAGTACTTC. Translation: CASSPSSYEQYF.

The chain carries TRBV6-1 and TRBJ1-3; D is unclear. The CDR3 is made up of 13 amino acids. Trimming stripped 7 bases from V and 12 bases from J, with 19 bases between. Germline CDR1 is MNHNS and CDR2 is SASEGT. The CDR3 region has the DNA TGTGCCAGCACCCTACGCTCTCAAACTGGCATATATTTT. Its translation is CASTLRSQTGIYF.

This rearrangement joins TRBV6-1 to TRBJ2-3, with TRBD2 matching 10 bases. The germline V gene has CDR1 MNHNS and CDR2 SASEGT. CDR3 size: 15 residues. Germline trimming cut 6 bases from V and 5 bases from J; bases unmatched to any gene: 8. CDR3 coding DNA: TGTGCCAGCAGCCCTAGCGGGAGACCGGGAGATACGCAGTATTTT. Protein sequence: CASSPSGRPGDTQYF.

The chain carries TRBV28 and TRBJ1-1, with D unclear. CDR1 is MDHEN, CDR2 SYDVKM, per germline. Trimming pared 3 bases from V and 1 base from J, leaving 12 bases between. The CDR3 spans 15 residues. The CDR3 bases are TGTGCCAGCAGTTTTTCCAGGCGAGGGAACACTGAAGCTTTCTTT. Amino acid sequence: CASSFSRRGNTEAFF.

This chain links TRBV5-1 with TRBJ2-6; D gene uncertain. The CDR3 contains 16 residues. The germline CDR1 and CDR2 sequences are SGHRS and YFSETQ. V was clipped by 2 bases and J by 0 bases, with 9 bases between them. CDR3 region: CASSFRRSSGANVLTF. The CDR3 nucleotides are TGCGCCAGCAGCTTCAGACGGAGCTCTGGGGCCAACGTCCTGACTTTC.

This chain links TRBV7-9 with TRBJ1-2; D is undetermined. Per the germline V gene, CDR1 is SEHNR and CDR2 is FQNEAQ (reference sequence). This CDR3 region has 14 residues. Trimming cost V 6 bases and J 5 bases, with 16 bases left between them. This CDR3 reads CASSRAEVTYGYTF. The DNA of the CDR3 is TGTGCCAGCAGTCGAGCGGAGGTTACTTATGGCTACACCTTC.

The chain carries TRBV19 and TRBJ2-7; D unresolved. V shed 1 base and J shed 3 bases, with 10 bases lying between them. This CDR3 has 14 amino acids. Germline assignment: CDR1 LNHDA and CDR2 SQIVND (reference sequence). CDR3 loop: CASSIGLWDYEQYF. CDR3 DNA: TGTGCCAGTAGTATAGGTCTCTGGGACTACGAGCAGTACTTC.

The V gene is TRBV6-5, the J gene TRBJ2-1; D gene unclear. CDR3 length equals 14 residues. CDR1 is MNHEY, CDR2 SVGAGI, per germline. Trimming removed 8 bases from V and 6 bases from J, with 17 bases in between. CDR3 nucleotides: TGTGCCAGCGGCCGAGGTGGCCATCGCAATGAGCAGTTCTTC. Encoded protein: CASGRGGHRNEQFF.

This chain joins TRBV7-2 and TRBJ2-7, with 10 bases fitting TRBD1. V was pared by 5 bases and J by 6 bases, with 13 bases of the junction left unmatched. Germline values: CDR1 SGHTA, CDR2 FQGNSA. The CDR3 has 16 residues. The CDR3 nucleotides are TGTGCCAGCAGCCCAGAGGGGACAGGGGTAAGGTCCGAGCAGTACTTC. It specifies CASSPEGTGVRSEQYF.

The chain carries TRBV11-2 and TRBJ1-3, with D tentatively TRBD1 (5 bases). V lost 3 bases, J lost 5 bases, and 11 bases lay in between. This CDR3 has 14 residues. The germline V gene encodes CDR1 SGHAT and CDR2 FQNNGV. This chain's CDR3 is CASSFSGARNTIYF. The CDR3 DNA is TGTGCCAGCAGCTTCAGCGGGGCGCGAAACACCATATATTTT.

The V gene is TRBV6-1, the J gene TRBJ1-1; no firm D call. The germline V gene encodes CDR1 MNHNS and CDR2 SASEGT. Trimming took off 2 bases at V and 0 bases at J, with 16 bases between the two ends. The CDR3 is made up of 17 amino acids. The CDR3 DNA sequence: TGTGCCAGCAGTGAATTCGGTGGAGGCAGCATGAACACTGAAGCTTTCTTT. This codes for CASSEFGGGSMNTEAFF.